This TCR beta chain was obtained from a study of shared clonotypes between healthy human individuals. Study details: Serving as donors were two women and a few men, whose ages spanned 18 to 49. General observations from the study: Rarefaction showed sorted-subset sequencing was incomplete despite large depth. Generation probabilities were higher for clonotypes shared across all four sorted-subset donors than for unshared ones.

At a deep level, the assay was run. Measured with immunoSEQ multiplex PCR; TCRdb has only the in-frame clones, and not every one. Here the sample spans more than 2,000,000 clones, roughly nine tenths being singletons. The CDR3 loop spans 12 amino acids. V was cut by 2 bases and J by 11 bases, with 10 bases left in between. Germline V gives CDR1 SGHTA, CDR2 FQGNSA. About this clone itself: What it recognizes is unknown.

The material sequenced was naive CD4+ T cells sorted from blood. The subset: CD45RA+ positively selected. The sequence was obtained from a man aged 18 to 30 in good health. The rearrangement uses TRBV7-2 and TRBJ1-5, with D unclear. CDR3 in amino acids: CASSLILGAQHF. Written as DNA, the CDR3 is TGTGCCAGCAGCTTAATCCTCGGGGCCCAGCATTTT.